Listed below are T cell receptor beta chains from one sample, sequenced in a study of T cell responses to AZD1222 COVID-19 vaccine. Clones were sequenced by immunoSEQ multiplex PCR, and TCRdb holds only the in-frame ones, with some missing. The sample shows 50,000 to 70,000 clones, approximately 89% of them seen only once. Here the sequenced sample was peripheral blood, taken on day 0 of MenACWY control vaccination. These receptors were obtained from an adult in good health. CDR3s include the opening cysteine and the closing phenylalanine or tryptophan. Each record gives: V gene, D gene, CDR3 length, clone size, J gene, CDR3 protein, CDR3 DNA. A D gene is named only where the DNA matches it firmly. For some rows the clone size is stated as once, few or many, or as a class when expanded; others skip it.

v_gene: TRBV19; d_gene: TRBD2; len: 16; abundance: NA; j_gene: TRBJ2-3; CDR3aa: CASSATPGLATDTQYF; CDR3nt: TGTGCCAGTAGTGCGACTCCGGGACTAGCGACAGATACGCAGTATTTT
v_gene: TRBV11-2; d_gene: NA; len: 17; abundance: NA; j_gene: TRBJ2-7; CDR3aa: CASNKNAGAPSSYEQYF; CDR3nt: TGTGCCAGCAACAAAAATGCAGGGGCCCCTTCCTCCTACGAGCAGTACTTC
v_gene: TRBV19; d_gene: TRBD2; len: 17; abundance: NA; j_gene: TRBJ2-3; CDR3aa: CASSISPSGPTPDTQYF; CDR3nt: TGTGCCAGTAGTATCTCCCCTAGCGGGCCTACACCCGATACGCAGTATTTT
v_gene: TRBV27; d_gene: NA; len: 14; abundance: NA; j_gene: TRBJ1-4; CDR3aa: CASGLGGGGEKLFF; CDR3nt: TGTGCCAGCGGGTTGGGGGGAGGAGGAGAAAAACTGTTTTTT
v_gene: TRBV6-5; d_gene: NA; len: 14; abundance: NA; j_gene: TRBJ1-2; CDR3aa: CASRPRGLNYGYTF; CDR3nt: TGTGCCAGCAGACCCAGGGGACTTAACTATGGCTACACCTTC
v_gene: TRBV29-1; d_gene: NA; len: 15; abundance: once; j_gene: TRBJ2-2; CDR3aa: CSARAGRGGTGELFF; CDR3nt: TGCAGCGCCAGAGCCGGGCGGGGTGGAACCGGGGAGCTGTTTTTT
v_gene: TRBV29-1; d_gene: TRBD2; len: 12; abundance: NA; j_gene: TRBJ2-3; CDR3aa: CSVDPGLAGAHF; CDR3nt: TGCAGCGTTGATCCGGGACTAGCGGGTGCGCATTTT
v_gene: TRBV30; d_gene: NA; len: 13; abundance: NA; j_gene: TRBJ2-6; CDR3aa: CAWTGVGANVLTF; CDR3nt: TGTGCCTGGACAGGGGTTGGGGCCAACGTCCTGACTTTC
v_gene: TRBV27; d_gene: TRBD1; len: 13; abundance: NA; j_gene: TRBJ2-2; CDR3aa: CASREQGTGELFF; CDR3nt: TGTGCCAGCAGAGAACAGGGGACCGGGGAGCTGTTTTTT
v_gene: TRBV19; d_gene: NA; len: 13; abundance: NA; j_gene: TRBJ2-7; CDR3aa: CASRVGRVYEQYF; CDR3nt: TGTGCCAGTAGGGTAGGACGGGTCTACGAGCAGTACTTC
v_gene: TRBV28; d_gene: TRBD2; len: 18; abundance: NA; j_gene: TRBJ2-1; CDR3aa: CASSSPGTSGYSYNEQFF; CDR3nt: TGTGCCAGCAGTTCTCCTGGGACTAGCGGGTACTCCTACAATGAGCAGTTCTTC
v_gene: TRBV30; d_gene: NA; len: 13; abundance: once; j_gene: TRBJ2-3; CDR3aa: CAWREGGTDTQYF; CDR3nt: TGTGCCTGGAGAGAGGGGGGAACAGATACGCAGTATTTT
v_gene: TRBV19; d_gene: TRBD1; len: 15; abundance: NA; j_gene: TRBJ1-2; CDR3aa: CASSIPTGINYGYTF; CDR3nt: TGTGCCAGTAGTATCCCGACAGGGATTAACTATGGCTACACCTTC
v_gene: TRBV7-6; d_gene: NA; len: 20; abundance: NA; j_gene: TRBJ2-5; CDR3aa: CASSLRAHRSEGWVQETQYF; CDR3nt: TGTGCCAGCAGCTTACGGGCCCACAGGTCAGAGGGGTGGGTCCAAGAGACCCAGTACTTC
v_gene: TRBV19; d_gene: TRBD1; len: 15; abundance: NA; j_gene: TRBJ1-3; CDR3aa: CASSPPGQVGNTIYF; CDR3nt: TGTGCCAGTAGTCCCCCCGGACAGGTTGGAAACACCATATATTTT
v_gene: TRBV2; d_gene: TRBD2; len: 15; abundance: NA; j_gene: TRBJ2-5; CDR3aa: CASSEGLAEGETQYF; CDR3nt: TGTGCCAGCAGTGAAGGACTAGCGGAGGGTGAGACCCAGTACTTC
v_gene: TRBV4-1; d_gene: NA; len: 15; abundance: NA; j_gene: TRBJ1-1; CDR3aa: CASSQASDLNTEAFF; CDR3nt: TGCGCCAGCAGCCAAGCGTCAGACTTGAACACTGAAGCTTTCTTT
v_gene: TRBV18; d_gene: NA; len: 13; abundance: NA; j_gene: TRBJ2-7; CDR3aa: CASSPGGAAEQYF; CDR3nt: TGTGCCAGCTCACCAGGGGGAGCGGCCGAGCAGTACTTC
v_gene: TRBV7-2; d_gene: NA; len: 14; abundance: NA; j_gene: TRBJ2-7; CDR3aa: CASSSPPWQTPKHF; CDR3nt: TGTGCCAGCAGTTCTCCCCCGTGGCAGACCCCTAAGCACTTC
v_gene: TRBV5-4; d_gene: TRBD1; len: 14; abundance: NA; j_gene: TRBJ1-2; CDR3aa: CASSRGQGIYGYTF; CDR3nt: TGTGCCAGCAGCAGGGGACAGGGAATATATGGCTACACCTTC
v_gene: TRBV28; d_gene: NA; len: 13; abundance: NA; j_gene: TRBJ1-1; CDR3aa: CASSFRGNTEAFF; CDR3nt: TGTGCCAGCAGTTTTAGGGGGAACACTGAAGCTTTCTTT
v_gene: TRBV7-2; d_gene: TRBD2; len: 15; abundance: NA; j_gene: TRBJ2-5; CDR3aa: CASSLAAGGWETQYF; CDR3nt: TGTGCCAGCAGCTTAGCGGCGGGAGGTTGGGAGACCCAGTACTTC
v_gene: TRBV4-2; d_gene: TRBD2; len: 18; abundance: NA; j_gene: TRBJ2-5; CDR3aa: CASSQEGSSGATQETQYF; CDR3nt: TGTGCCAGCAGCCAAGAGGGGTCTAGCGGGGCTACCCAAGAGACCCAGTACTTC
v_gene: TRBV6-2/TRBV6-3; d_gene: TRBD1; len: 17; abundance: NA; j_gene: TRBJ2-7; CDR3aa: CASSYGTGVVRGYEQYF; CDR3nt: TGTGCCAGCAGTTACGGGACAGGGGTAGTACGTGGCTACGAGCAGTACTTC
v_gene: TRBV30; d_gene: NA; len: 13; abundance: NA; j_gene: TRBJ1-2; CDR3aa: CAWSVQGNIGYTF; CDR3nt: TGTGCCTGGAGTGTGCAGGGGAACATCGGCTACACCTTC
v_gene: TRBV18; d_gene: NA; len: 13; abundance: NA; j_gene: TRBJ2-5; CDR3aa: CASSLTFQETQYF; CDR3nt: TGTGCCAGCTCACTAACGTTCCAAGAGACCCAGTACTTC
v_gene: TRBV7-9; d_gene: NA; len: 12; abundance: NA; j_gene: TRBJ1-4; CDR3aa: CASSIRNEKLFF; CDR3nt: TGTGCCAGCAGCATCAGAAATGAAAAACTGTTTTTT
v_gene: TRBV18; d_gene: TRBD2; len: 13; abundance: NA; j_gene: TRBJ2-7; CDR3aa: CASSPGTIYEQYF; CDR3nt: TGTGCCAGCTCACCAGGGACTATCTACGAGCAGTACTTC
v_gene: TRBV29-1; d_gene: NA; len: 15; abundance: NA; j_gene: TRBJ2-1; CDR3aa: CSVPDEWSSYNEQFF; CDR3nt: TGCAGCGTCCCGGACGAGTGGAGCTCCTACAATGAGCAGTTCTTC
v_gene: TRBV18; d_gene: TRBD2; len: 17; abundance: NA; j_gene: TRBJ2-1; CDR3aa: CASSPSGLAGGYNEQFF; CDR3nt: TGTGCCAGCTCACCTTCGGGACTAGCGGGAGGGTACAATGAGCAGTTCTTC
v_gene: TRBV9; d_gene: NA; len: 11; abundance: NA; j_gene: TRBJ2-1; CDR3aa: CASSAGVAQFF; CDR3nt: TGTGCCAGCAGCGCGGGAGTCGCGCAGTTCTTC
v_gene: TRBV19; d_gene: NA; len: 13; abundance: NA; j_gene: TRBJ1-3; CDR3aa: CASSLLAGNTIYF; CDR3nt: TGTGCCAGTAGTCTCCTGGCGGGAAACACCATATATTTT
v_gene: TRBV19; d_gene: TRBD1; len: 15; abundance: NA; j_gene: TRBJ1-2; CDR3aa: CASSRSVTGSYGYTF; CDR3nt: TGTGCCAGTAGTAGATCAGTGACAGGGTCCTATGGCTACACCTTC
v_gene: TRBV27; d_gene: NA; len: 16; abundance: NA; j_gene: TRBJ2-1; CDR3aa: CASSLLVGRGTNEQFF; CDR3nt: TGTGCCAGCAGTTTATTAGTTGGCAGGGGAACCAATGAGCAGTTCTTC
v_gene: TRBV24-1; d_gene: NA; len: 14; abundance: NA; j_gene: TRBJ2-7; CDR3aa: CATSDSRTAYEQYF; CDR3nt: TGTGCCACCAGTGATTCCCGGACAGCCTACGAGCAGTACTTC
v_gene: TRBV6-2/TRBV6-3; d_gene: NA; len: 14; abundance: NA; j_gene: TRBJ2-7; CDR3aa: CASSRPDRVYEQYF; CDR3nt: TGTGCCAGCAGCCGTCCCGACAGAGTCTACGAGCAGTACTTC
v_gene: TRBV28; d_gene: TRBD2; len: 15; abundance: NA; j_gene: TRBJ2-1; CDR3aa: CAGTSGGSSYNEQFF; CDR3nt: TGTGCCGGCACCTCGGGGGGAAGCTCCTACAATGAGCAGTTCTTC
v_gene: TRBV30; d_gene: NA; len: 14; abundance: NA; j_gene: TRBJ2-1; CDR3aa: CAWSSGNSYNEQFF; CDR3nt: TGTGCCTGGAGTTCCGGGAACTCCTACAATGAGCAGTTCTTC
v_gene: TRBV3-1/TRBV3-2; d_gene: NA; len: 15; abundance: NA; j_gene: TRBJ1-2; CDR3aa: CASSPPGAGRDGYTF; CDR3nt: TGTGCCAGCAGCCCCCCGGGGGCAGGGCGGGATGGCTACACCTTC
v_gene: TRBV25-1; d_gene: NA; len: 16; abundance: NA; j_gene: TRBJ2-3; CDR3aa: CASSALAPGTTDTQYF; CDR3nt: TGTGCCAGCAGTGCCCTCGCCCCAGGGACCACAGATACGCAGTATTTT
v_gene: TRBV24-1; d_gene: TRBD1; len: 14; abundance: NA; j_gene: TRBJ1-1; CDR3aa: CATSGSGGAAEAFF; CDR3nt: TGTGCCACCAGTGGATCAGGGGGCGCGGCTGAAGCTTTCTTT
v_gene: TRBV5-1; d_gene: TRBD2; len: 16; abundance: NA; j_gene: TRBJ2-5; CDR3aa: CASSLSLAGSRETQYF; CDR3nt: TGCGCCAGCAGCTTGTCCCTAGCGGGGTCTAGAGAGACCCAGTACTTC
v_gene: TRBV20-1; d_gene: NA; len: 11; abundance: NA; j_gene: TRBJ1-1; CDR3aa: CSGKGGTEAFF; CDR3nt: TGCAGTGGCAAAGGGGGCACTGAAGCTTTCTTT
v_gene: TRBV3-1/TRBV3-2; d_gene: TRBD1; len: 16; abundance: once; j_gene: TRBJ1-3; CDR3aa: CASSLRTGLTGNTIYF; CDR3nt: TGTGCCAGCAGCCTCCGGACAGGACTCACTGGAAACACCATATATTTT
v_gene: TRBV6-4; d_gene: TRBD1; len: 15; abundance: NA; j_gene: TRBJ1-5; CDR3aa: CASSDGTGGNQPQHF; CDR3nt: TGTGCCAGCAGTGACGGGACAGGGGGCAATCAGCCCCAGCATTTT
v_gene: TRBV19; d_gene: NA; len: 15; abundance: NA; j_gene: TRBJ1-5; CDR3aa: CASSPGVYPNQPQHF; CDR3nt: TGTGCCAGTAGTCCGGGGGTTTACCCTAATCAGCCCCAGCATTTT
v_gene: TRBV4-3; d_gene: NA; len: 16; abundance: large; j_gene: TRBJ1-5; CDR3aa: CASSQEFSGSNQPQHF; CDR3nt: TGCGCCAGCAGCCAAGAGTTCTCAGGGAGCAATCAGCCCCAGCATTTT
v_gene: TRBV2; d_gene: TRBD1; len: 17; abundance: NA; j_gene: TRBJ1-3; CDR3aa: CASRRPGQGISGNTIYF; CDR3nt: TGTGCCAGCAGGCGACCGGGACAGGGAATCTCTGGAAACACCATATATTTT
v_gene: TRBV6-4; d_gene: NA; len: 14; abundance: NA; j_gene: TRBJ1-5; CDR3aa: CASSDSRGKGPQHF; CDR3nt: TGTGCCAGCAGTGACTCAAGGGGGAAGGGGCCCCAGCATTTT
v_gene: TRBV7-6; d_gene: NA; len: 15; abundance: NA; j_gene: TRBJ1-4; CDR3aa: CASSLRQTTNEKLFF; CDR3nt: TGTGCCAGCAGCTTAAGGCAGACAACTAATGAAAAACTGTTTTTT
v_gene: TRBV11-3; d_gene: TRBD2; len: 16; abundance: NA; j_gene: TRBJ2-1; CDR3aa: CASSTGTSDRNNEQFF; CDR3nt: TGTGCCAGCAGCACCGGGACTAGCGACAGGAACAATGAGCAGTTCTTC
v_gene: TRBV3-1/TRBV3-2; d_gene: NA; len: 14; abundance: NA; j_gene: TRBJ2-7; CDR3aa: CASSPNYRVYEQYF; CDR3nt: TGTGCCAGCAGCCCCAATTACAGGGTCTACGAGCAGTACTTC